Listed here are 21 T cell receptor beta chains from one sample, sequenced in a study of CD8+CD57+ T cells in acquired aplastic anemia. In patients chosen for sequencing, flow cytometry had shown CD8+CD57+ cell expansion. Researchers used genomic DNA as the template to profile TCR beta VDJ and CDR3. TCRdb redid the calling of the reads with MiXCR, one entry per CDR3 protein. The sample records around 170,000 distinct CDR3 sequences, about half being singletons. The sample comprised sorted CD4+, CD8+, or CD8+CD57+ T cells (not recorded which) from PBMCs. These receptors came from a human donor with aplastic anemia.

The chain joins TRBV29-1 to TRBJ1-2, with a tentative D call TRBD1 (6 bases). CDR3 size: 12 residues. Germline loops: CDR1 SQVTM, CDR2 ANQGSEA. V lost 6 bases to trimming and J lost 2 bases, with 10 bases between them. CDR3 nucleotide sequence: TGCAGCGTCCTAGGGGGGAACTATGGCTACACCTTC. This codes for CSVLGGNYGYTF.

This clonotype was seen only once. In this CDR3 the conserved last residue, phenylalanine or tryptophan, is missing, so a read error is likely. The DNA is omitted, as the CDR3 cannot be located on it reliably, and the CDR3 follows TCRdb's listing. The chain is built from TRBV19 and TRBJ1-5; TRBD1 is the table's D call and was not checked against the DNA. The germline CDR1 and CDR2 sequences are LNHDA and SQIVND (reference sequence). A total of 14 residues make up the CDR3, ends included. The CDR3 protein is CASSPFPGYQPRHS.

The gene calls are TRBV7-9 and TRBJ2-3; 12 bases are shared with TRBD1. The CDR3 sequence is 16 residues long. J was trimmed by 7 bases and V by 0 bases; bases with no gene match: 5. Germline-derived CDR1 and CDR2 are SEHNR and FQNEAQ (reference sequence). The CDR3 here is CASSLAGQGAWYTQYF. The CDR3 DNA sequence: TGTGCCAGCAGCTTAGCGGGACAGGGGGCTTGGTATACGCAGTATTTT.

This clonotype was recorded once. The V gene is TRBV20-1, the J gene TRBJ2-3; 13 bases match TRBD2. Germline V gene data show CDR1 as DFQATT and CDR2 as SNEGSKA (reference sequence). The V gene end was trimmed by 4 bases and the J gene end by 7 bases; junction bases not matched to a gene: 2. The CDR3 contains 13 residues. The CDR3 loop is CSAIGTSGNTQYF. In DNA, the CDR3 is TGCAGTGCTATCGGGACTAGCGGGAATACGCAGTATTTT.

This clonotype was recorded at least ten times. The rearrangement links TRBV19 to TRBJ2-5; D is unresolved. Trimming stripped 1 base from V and 1 base from J, with 4 bases between. Germline V gene lookup returns CDR1 LNHDA and CDR2 SQIVND (reference sequence). The CDR3 totals 13 residues. CDR3 region: CASSIVAQETQYF. In DNA form, the CDR3 reads TGTGCCAGTAGTATAGTAGCCCAAGAGACCCAGTACTTC.

This clonotype was observed many times. The V and J genes are TRBV20-1 and TRBJ2-3, with D unclear. With 6 bases removed from V and 0 bases from J, the gap between germline ends came to 16 bases. Germline V gene lookup returns CDR1 DFQATT and CDR2 SNEGSKA (reference sequence). The CDR3 totals 15 residues. The CDR3 sequence: CSAIDTRKSTDTQYF. The CDR3 DNA reads TGCAGTGCAATCGACACTCGGAAAAGCACAGATACGCAGTATTTT.

There are many counts of this clonotype. This sequence joins TRBV19 and TRBJ2-3; D unresolved. Trimming stripped 0 bases from V and 4 bases from J, with 11 bases between. CDR3 length equals 15 residues. Germline V gives CDR1 LNHDA, CDR2 SQIVND (reference sequence). CDR3 loop: CASSIEQVSSDTQYF. For the CDR3, the DNA is TGTGCCAGTAGTATAGAGCAGGTATCGTCAGATACGCAGTATTTT.

The chain carries TRBV2 and TRBJ1-3, with D unclear. The germline V gene encodes CDR1 SNHLY and CDR2 FYNNEI. Trimming took 6 bases from V and 3 from J, leaving 6 bases between them. The CDR3 is made up of 12 amino acids. As DNA, the CDR3 is TGTGCCAGCAGAAGCATTGGAAACACCATATATTTT. It specifies CASRSIGNTIYF.

The CDR3 DNA reads as TGTGCCAGCCAGACAGGGGGTAGCAATCAGCCCCAGCATTTT. Translated: CASQTGGSNQPQHF. The chain combines TRBV28 with TRBJ1-5, with 9 positions matching TRBD1. The CDR3 consists of 14 residues. J lost 0 bases, V lost 8 bases, and 2 bases had no gene match. Germline V gives CDR1 MDHEN, CDR2 SYDVKM.

Only a few counts were recorded for this clonotype. The V gene is TRBV11-1, the J gene TRBJ2-1, with D possibly matching TRBD1 (5 bases). The V gene lost 3 bases and the J gene lost 5 bases, with 11 bases spanning the gap. This CDR3 has 14 amino acids. In germline, CDR1 is SGHAT, CDR2 FQDESV (reference sequence). CDR3 loop: CASSFYRYNNEQFF. In DNA form, the CDR3 reads TGTGCCAGCAGCTTTTACAGGTATAACAATGAGCAGTTCTTC.

For this clonotype: The CDR3 does not end in the conserved phenylalanine or tryptophan, so this is likely a read error. The V call is TRBV4-3, the J call TRBJ2-1, with TRBD2 matching over 8 bases. This CDR3 has 13 residues. CDR1 and CDR2 from the germline V gene are LGHNA and YSLEER. Unmatched junction bases numbered 7, after V lost 3 bases and J lost 12 bases. The CDR3 DNA reads TGCGCCAGCAGCCACGACGGGGGGGCAGGGCAGTTCCTC. Translated: CASSHDGGAGQFL.

This chain links TRBV20-1 with TRBJ2-3, with TRBD1 matching over 11 bases. The CDR3 covers 14 residues. CDR1 DFQATT and CDR2 SNEGSKA come from the germline V gene (reference sequence). V was clipped by 3 bases and J by 7 bases; unmatched bases: 6. CDR3 loop: CSARPGQGVYTQYF. Written as DNA, the CDR3 is TGCAGTGCTAGGCCGGGACAGGGGGTGTATACGCAGTATTTT.

This clonotype has ten or more counts. The chain links TRBV12-3 or TRBV12-4 to TRBJ1-5, with D hard to call. The V and J ends lost 3 bases and 2 bases respectively, with 11 bases between them. This CDR3 has 15 residues. The CDR3 spells CASSFGVRGNQPQHF. The CDR3 DNA sequence: TGTGCCAGCAGTTTTGGGGTTCGGGGCAATCAGCCCCAGCATTTT.

The V gene is TRBV2, the J gene TRBJ2-3, with D unresolved. The CDR3 consists of 8 residues. CDR1 is SNHLY, CDR2 FYNNEI, per germline. V was cut by 7 bases and J by 11 bases, with 4 bases left in between. The CDR3 DNA reads TGTGCCAGCATAGGGCAGTATTTT. It encodes CASIGQYF.

The chain couples TRBV7-9 to TRBJ2-7; 11 nucleotides line up with TRBD1. Germline CDR1 SEHNR, CDR2 FQNEAQ (reference sequence). CDR3 size: 15 residues. With 0 bases clipped from V and 7 bases from J, the junction kept 5 bases outside the gene matches. The CDR3 nucleotides read TGTGCCAGCAGCTTAGCGGACAGGGGGCGATCTGAGCAGTACGTC. Its translation: CASSLADRGRSEQYV.

There are a few counts of this clonotype. The rearrangement links TRBV29-1 to TRBJ1-2, with TRBD1 identical over 12 bases. Trimming cost V 3 bases and J 4 bases; bases outside gene matches: 3. The CDR3 consists of 14 residues. The germline CDR1 and CDR2 sequences are SQVTM and ANQGSEA. This chain's CDR3 is CSVEGTGGFYGYTF. CDR3 nucleotide sequence: TGCAGCGTTGAGGGGACAGGGGGCTTCTATGGCTACACCTTC.

Only a few counts were recorded for this clonotype. The V gene is TRBV6-1, the J gene TRBJ2-2; D uncertain. The CDR3 spans 14 residues. Trimming removed 7 bases from V and 4 bases from J, with 13 bases in between. Germline V gives CDR1 MNHNS, CDR2 SASEGT. The CDR3: CASNSGPRTGELFF. The CDR3 region has the DNA TGTGCCAGCAACTCCGGGCCCCGCACCGGGGAGCTGTTTTTT.

The V gene is TRBV29-1, the J gene TRBJ2-7; D is perhaps TRBD1 (6 bases). This CDR3 region has 14 residues. Germline CDR1 and CDR2: SQVTM and ANQGSEA. The V end was cut by 7 bases, the J end by 1 base, with 17 bases between. CDR3 bases: TGCAGCGCCGATATTACAGGGAATTCCTACGAGCAGTACTTC. It translates to CSADITGNSYEQYF.

This clonotype was detected only a few times. The V call is TRBV2, the J call TRBJ1-6; D is unresolved. The V gene lost 6 bases and the J gene lost 8 bases, with 8 bases spanning the gap. The CDR3 is 12 amino acids. Germline assignment: CDR1 SNHLY and CDR2 FYNNEI. CDR3 sequence: CASRTYYSPLHF. CDR3 sequence (DNA): TGTGCCAGCAGGACATACTATTCACCCCTCCACTTT.

Regarding this clonotype: The CDR3 carries no conserved terminal phenylalanine or tryptophan, so it likely arises from a read error. This chain connects TRBV19 to TRBJ2-5; 10 nucleotides match TRBD2. J lost 1 base, V lost 5 bases, and 4 bases had no gene match. The V gene's germline CDR1 is LNHDA and CDR2 SQIVND (reference sequence). There are 15 residues in the CDR3. CDR3: CASSSSSGSQETQYL. DNA of the CDR3: TGTGCCAGTAGTTCTTCTAGCGGGAGCCAAGAGACCCAGTACCTC.

About this clonotype: The junction does not match germline at one end; this may be a read error. The genes are TRBV19 and TRBJ2-5; possibly TRBD1 or TRBD2 for D (6 bases each). This CDR3 region has 17 residues. Germline V CDR1 and CDR2: LNHDA, SQIVND (reference sequence). The CDR3: CASSSTGGQGTWETRYF. The CDR3 DNA follows: TGTGCCAGTAGTTCAACCGGCGGGCAGGGGACTTGGGAGACCCGGTACTTC.